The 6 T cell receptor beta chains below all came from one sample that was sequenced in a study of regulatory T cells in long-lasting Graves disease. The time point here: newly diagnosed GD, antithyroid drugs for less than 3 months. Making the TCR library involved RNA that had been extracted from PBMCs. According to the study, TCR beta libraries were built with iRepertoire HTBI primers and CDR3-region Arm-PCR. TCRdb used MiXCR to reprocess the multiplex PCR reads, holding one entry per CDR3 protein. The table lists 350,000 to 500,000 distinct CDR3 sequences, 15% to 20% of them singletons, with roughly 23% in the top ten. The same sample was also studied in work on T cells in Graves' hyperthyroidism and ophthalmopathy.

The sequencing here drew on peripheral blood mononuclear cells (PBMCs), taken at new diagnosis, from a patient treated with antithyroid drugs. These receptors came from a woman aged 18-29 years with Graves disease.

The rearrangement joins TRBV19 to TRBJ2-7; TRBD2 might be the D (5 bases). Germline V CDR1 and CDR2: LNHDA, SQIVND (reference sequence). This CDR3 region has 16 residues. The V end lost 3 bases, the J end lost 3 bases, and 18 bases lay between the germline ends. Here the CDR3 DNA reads TGTGCCAGTAGTATCGACCGAGGGTCGACGTTCTACGAGCAGTACTTC. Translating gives CASSIDRGSTFYEQYF.

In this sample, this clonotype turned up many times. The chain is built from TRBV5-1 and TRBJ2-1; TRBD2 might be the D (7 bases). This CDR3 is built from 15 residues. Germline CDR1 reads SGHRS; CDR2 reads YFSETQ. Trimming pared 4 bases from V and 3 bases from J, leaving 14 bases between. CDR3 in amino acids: CASSGGGGHYNEQFF. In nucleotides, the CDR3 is TGCGCCAGCAGCGGGGGAGGGGGACACTACAATGAGCAGTTCTTC.

The CDR3 is CASALGGADGELFF. The CDR3 DNA sequence: TGCGCCAGCGCTTTAGGGGGCGCGGACGGGGAGCTGTTTTTT. The gene calls are TRBV4-1 and TRBJ2-2; 7 bases fit TRBD1. CDR3 length: 14 residues. Germline V CDR1 and CDR2: MGHRA, YSYEKL. Germline trimming cut 8 bases from V and 7 bases from J; bases unmatched to any gene: 10.

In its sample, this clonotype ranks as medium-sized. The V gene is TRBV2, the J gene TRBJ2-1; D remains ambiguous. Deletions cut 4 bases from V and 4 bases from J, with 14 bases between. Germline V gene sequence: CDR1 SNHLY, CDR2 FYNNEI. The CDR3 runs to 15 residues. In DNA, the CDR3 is TGTGCCAGCAGTGGGTCAGAAGCCAATTACAATGAGCAGTTCTTC. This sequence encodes CASSGSEANYNEQFF.

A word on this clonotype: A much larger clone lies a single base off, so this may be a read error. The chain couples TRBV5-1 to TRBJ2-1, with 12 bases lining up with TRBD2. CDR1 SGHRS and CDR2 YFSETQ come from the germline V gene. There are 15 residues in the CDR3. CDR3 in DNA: TGCGCCAGCAGCGTGGGACTAGCGGGCTACAATGAGCAGCTCTTC. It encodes CASSVGLAGYNEQLF.

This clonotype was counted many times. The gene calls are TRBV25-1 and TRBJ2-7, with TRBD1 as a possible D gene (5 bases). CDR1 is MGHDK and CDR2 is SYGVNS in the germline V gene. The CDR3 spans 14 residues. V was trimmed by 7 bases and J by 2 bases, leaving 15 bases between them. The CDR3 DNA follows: TGTGCCAGCAAACCTATAGGGGTGGCCTACGAGCAGTACTTC. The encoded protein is CASKPIGVAYEQYF.